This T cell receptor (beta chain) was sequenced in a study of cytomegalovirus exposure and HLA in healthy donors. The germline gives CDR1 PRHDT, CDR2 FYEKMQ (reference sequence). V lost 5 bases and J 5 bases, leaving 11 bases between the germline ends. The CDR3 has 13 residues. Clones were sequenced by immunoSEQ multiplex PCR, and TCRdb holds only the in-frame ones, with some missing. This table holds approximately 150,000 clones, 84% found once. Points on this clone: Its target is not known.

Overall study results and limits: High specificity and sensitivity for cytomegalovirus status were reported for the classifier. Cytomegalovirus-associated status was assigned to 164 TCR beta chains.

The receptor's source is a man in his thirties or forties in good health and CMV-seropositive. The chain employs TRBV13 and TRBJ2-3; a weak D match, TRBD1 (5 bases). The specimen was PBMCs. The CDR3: CASSRRGGDTQYF. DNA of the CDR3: TGTGCCAGCAGCCGAAGGGGTGGAGATACGCAGTATTTT.